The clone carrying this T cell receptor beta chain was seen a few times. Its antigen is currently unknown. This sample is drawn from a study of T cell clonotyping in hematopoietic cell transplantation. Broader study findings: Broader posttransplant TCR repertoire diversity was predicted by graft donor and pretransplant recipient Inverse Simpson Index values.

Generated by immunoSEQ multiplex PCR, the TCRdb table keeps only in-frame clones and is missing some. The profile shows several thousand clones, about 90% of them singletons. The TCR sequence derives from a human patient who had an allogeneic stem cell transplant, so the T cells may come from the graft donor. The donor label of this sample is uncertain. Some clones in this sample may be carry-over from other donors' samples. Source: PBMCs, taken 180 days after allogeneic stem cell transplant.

The DNA of the CDR3 is TGTGCCAGCAGTCTCCAGGGAAACACTGAAGCTTTCTTT. Amino acid sequence: CASSLQGNTEAFF. This sequence joins TRBV25-1 and TRBJ1-1, with D perhaps TRBD1 (5 bases). Per the germline V gene, CDR1 is MGHDK and CDR2 is SYGVNS. The CDR3 sequence is 13 residues long. V gave up 5 bases and J gave up 2 bases, with 9 bases separating them.